The rows below give T cell receptor beta chains drawn from one sample of a study of shared clonotypes between healthy human individuals. Generated by immunoSEQ multiplex PCR, the TCRdb table keeps only in-frame clones and is missing some. Here the sample spans some 2,500,000 clones, approximately 94% being singletons. The sequenced sample consisted of naive CD4+ T cells from PBMCs. The receptor source for this set is a man aged 18 to 30 in good health. Some clones in this sample may be carry-over from other donors' samples. CDR3s include the opening cysteine and the closing phenylalanine or tryptophan. The order of the fields is clone size, V gene, J gene, CDR3 protein. Size tells how often a clone was seen (once, few, many) or the class of an expanded clone, and some rows leave it out.

-,TRBV15,TRBJ2-5,CATSRVTGGETQYF
-,TRBV5-6,TRBJ1-1,CASSRQGLERTEAFF
-,TRBV30,TRBJ1-2,CAWRPGVGGYTF
-,TRBV7-3,TRBJ2-2,CASSLGGTGVSGELFF
once,TRBV7-2,TRBJ2-5,CASSRGTQETQYF
-,TRBV5-1,TRBJ2-3,CASSFSYLSDTQYF
-,TRBV7-2,TRBJ1-1,CASLYLQTEAFF
-,TRBV5-4,TRBJ2-2,CASTTGPQAGNTGELFF
-,TRBV11-2,TRBJ2-2,CASSSPGGPNTGELFF
-,TRBV6-7,TRBJ2-3,CASSYEASGISTDTQYF
-,TRBV5-1,TRBJ2-2,CASSSNTGELFF
-,TRBV7-9,TRBJ2-3,CASSPSGVGTDTQYF
-,TRBV6-1,TRBJ1-1,CASRKTGGESTEAFF
-,TRBV28,TRBJ2-7,CASSSRDKIYEQYF
-,TRBV27,TRBJ1-3,CASGYSGNTIYF
once,TRBV5-1,TRBJ2-4,CASSRWSGDGKNIQYF
-,TRBV25-1,TRBJ1-4,CASSPTVTHEKLFF
-,TRBV2,TRBJ2-1,CASHGVETYNEQFF
-,TRBV2,TRBJ1-1,CASTAQGETEAFF
-,TRBV27,TRBJ2-1,CASSLRVRGRFDNEQFF
-,TRBV4-2,TRBJ2-1,CASSQGGTSGISYNEQFF
-,TRBV5-1,TRBJ1-1,CASRTGTANTEAFF
-,TRBV11-2,TRBJ1-5,CASSSGGQGRSNQPQHF
-,TRBV28,TRBJ2-7,CASHTGRSSYEQYF
once,TRBV6-6,TRBJ1-1,CASHSPLEAFF
-,TRBV9,TRBJ2-3,CASSVEGTATDTQYF
-,TRBV5-4,TRBJ2-4,CASSKSYSLIGVIQYF
-,TRBV6-1,TRBJ1-1,CASFGTPMNTEAFF
-,TRBV18,TRBJ1-3,CASSGPLGSGNTIYF
-,TRBV6-5,TRBJ1-3,CASSYSGTLSGNTIYF
-,TRBV28,TRBJ2-1,CASSLGGSPHNEQFF
-,TRBV11-2,TRBJ1-1,CASSLGPGPKFPRPTEAFF
few,TRBV7-7,TRBJ1-1,CASSLAMNTEAFF
-,TRBV6-4,TRBJ2-1,CASSIGTGPYNEQFF
once,TRBV28,TRBJ1-3,CASSDSGNTIYF
-,TRBV28,TRBJ2-3,CASSRREGTDTQYF
-,TRBV5-5,TRBJ2-1,CASSLEPSGTYNEQFF
once,TRBV5-1,TRBJ2-7,CASSPNLGQGKRPYSYEQYF
-,TRBV5-1,TRBJ1-1,CASSRIGGSDTEAFF
-,TRBV6-4,TRBJ1-4,CASSDSKQGSFNEKLFF
-,TRBV15,TRBJ1-5,CATSRRQGINQPQHF
-,TRBV28,TRBJ1-5,CASTKRGYVTSNQPQHF
-,TRBV28,TRBJ1-1,CASSLPKLQAFF
-,TRBV27,TRBJ1-1,CASSLGALNTEAFF
few,TRBV7-3,TRBJ2-1,CASSSSSYNEQFF
-,TRBV7-9,TRBJ1-4,CASSLPYRATNEKLFF
-,TRBV28,TRBJ2-1,CASSGQANSYNEQFF
once,TRBV7-2,TRBJ1-2,CASSIQGHYGYTF
-,TRBV28,TRBJ2-3,CASSWGTSSTDTQYF